The table lists the clone carrying this T cell receptor beta chain with a few counts. No antigen is known for it. At one boundary the junction diverges from the germline segment, which might be a read error. The study based diagnoses on clinical symptoms, serum thyroxine and TRAb, thyroid ultrasound and orbital computed tomography. In germline, CDR1 is MNHEY, CDR2 SVGAGI. The CDR3 runs to 15 residues. The sample originates from a study of T cells in Graves' hyperthyroidism and ophthalmopathy. Regarding the study as a whole: The model anticipated ophthalmopathy a median about six months pre-onset. Appearing also in blood were most of the thyroid clonotypes expanded above 0.001.

Template material for amplifying TCR beta CDR3 regions consisted of RNA transcripts. During a first-round RT-PCR of the TCR CDR3, the HTBI primer set was used. TCRdb ran MiXCR on the multiplex PCR reads and lists one entry per CDR3 protein. The table lists 500,000 to 650,000 distinct CDR3 sequences, more than 15% of them singletons. The V call is TRBV6-5, the J call TRBJ2-7; 7 bases are shared with TRBD1. The sequenced sample consisted of blood. This TCR was sampled from a woman aged 18-29 years with Graves' ophthalmopathy. Here the CDR3 DNA reads TGTGCCAGCACTTACTTCCGGGACAGATCCTACGAGCAGTACTTC. This codes for CASTYFRDRSYEQYF.